What follows describes a single TCR beta chain. This record belongs to a study of blood T cell repertoires in COVID-19. The wider study: Acute-phase and convalescent COVID-19 samples originated in the United States, Italy and Spain.

CDR3 length: 15 amino acids. Trimming removed 4 bases from V and 2 bases from J; junction bases left unmatched: 7. Germline-derived CDR1 and CDR2 are ENHRY and SYGVKD. As processed by the authors: Estimation of nucleated cell counts relied on the amplification of reference gene primers. Produced via immunoSEQ multiplex PCR; TCRdb's table is partial and in-frame only. That table is the source of V, J and clone size, and D and trimming were worked out from the DNA. The sample lists under 250,000 clones; approximately 88% were seen once. The receptor was derived from a man in his sixties who had recovered from COVID-19. J is TRBJ2-5 and V is TRBV10-3, with 7 bases identical to TRBD1. Sequenced material: peripheral blood. This chain's CDR3 is CAISATTGKQETQYF. The CDR3, as DNA: TGTGCCATCAGTGCTACGACAGGGAAACAAGAGACCCAGTACTTC.